Listed below are T cell receptor beta chains from one sample, sequenced in a study of response to subunit inactivated influenza vaccine. TCRdb reanalysed the RT-PCR reads using MiXCR and keeps one entry per CDR3 protein. The sample holds roughly 190,000 distinct CDR3 sequences, 9.5% to 15% seen once. These sequences were also reported in another study, on T cells expressing NK-cell markers.

Sequencing was performed on CD8+ T cells sorted from PBMCs, taken 11 to 12 days after vaccination. These receptors originate from a man in his fifties who received an inactivated influenza vaccine. The CDR3 runs from the conserved cysteine through the conserved F or W. D genes are given only for firm matches. Expanded clones get a size class; other rows say once, few or many, or leave the size out.

NA TRBJ2-7 TRBV12-3/TRBV12-4 NA TGTGCCAGCAGTATTGGGACACAGCAGTACTTC CASSIGTQQYF
TRBD1 TRBJ2-7 TRBV29-1 NA TGCAGCGTTGAAGATCCCGGACAGGGCTACGAGCAGTACTTC CSVEDPGQGYEQYF
NA TRBJ2-1 TRBV5-5 many TGTGCCAGCAGCTGGCCCATCGCTGAGCAGTTCTTC CASSWPIAEQFF
TRBD2 TRBJ2-1 TRBV6-2/TRBV6-3 few TGTGCCAGCAGTACAGCGGGAGTTCTTAGCAATGAGCAGTTCTTC CASSTAGVLSNEQFF
NA TRBJ2-7 TRBV5-5 NA TGTGCCAGCAGCTTAATTACTACAAGTGAGTCCTACGAGCAGTACTTC CASSLITTSESYEQYF
TRBD1 TRBJ2-7 TRBV6-5 few TGTGCCAGCAGTTATTTACAGGGGGGACGCGAGCAGTACTTC CASSYLQGGREQYF
NA TRBJ1-6 TRBV5-1 NA TGCGCCAGCAGCTTGGGCGGGGCGGGGAATTCACCCCTCCACTTT CASSLGGAGNSPLHF
TRBD2 TRBJ2-3 TRBV24-1 few TGTGCCACCAGTGATCAGTACATTAGCGGGAGAACAGATACGCAGTATTTT CATSDQYISGRTDTQYF
TRBD2 TRBJ2-3 TRBV3-1 few TGTGCCAGCAGCCAACCAATAGCGGGAGTCTCTACAGATACGCAGTATTTT CASSQPIAGVSTDTQYF
NA TRBJ2-7 TRBV19 few TGTGCCAGTAGTATCTACTTCTCCTACGAGCAGTACTTC CASSIYFSYEQYF
TRBD1 TRBJ1-3 TRBV12-3/TRBV12-4 NA TGTGCCAGCAGTTTGGACAGGATCTCTGGAAACACCATATATTTT CASSLDRISGNTIYF
NA TRBJ2-7 TRBV7-2 many TGTGCCAGCAGCGTTTCCTACGAGCAGTACTTC CASSVSYEQYF
NA TRBJ2-2 TRBV3-1 few TGTGCCAGCAGCCAAGTCTGGGAAGCGGGGAACACCGGGGAGCTGTTTTTT CASSQVWEAGNTGELFF
NA TRBJ2-1 TRBV3-1 few TGTGCCAGCAGCCGCGGTGGGGGCTACAATGAGCAGTTCTTC CASSRGGGYNEQFF
TRBD2 TRBJ2-1 TRBV19 NA TGTGCCAGTAGTATAGGACTAGCGGTTCACAATGAGCAGTTCTTC CASSIGLAVHNEQFF
TRBD1 TRBJ2-5 TRBV29-1 few TGCAGCGTTGAAGGAGGGGGCGGAGAGACCCAGTACTTC CSVEGGGGETQYF
TRBD1 TRBJ2-2 TRBV7-9 few TGTGCCAGCAGCCCGCCGACAGGGGTGGACACCGGGGAGCTGTTTTTT CASSPPTGVDTGELFF
NA TRBJ2-3 TRBV9 few TGTGCCAGCAGCGTAGAAGGTGACACAGATACGCAGTATTTT CASSVEGDTDTQYF
NA TRBJ1-4 TRBV4-1 many TGCGCCAGCACGTTAGGTGGGGAGGCAACTAATGAAAAACTGTTTTTT CASTLGGEATNEKLFF
NA TRBJ2-1 TRBV10-2 NA TGCGCCAGCAGTACAGGGAACTCCTACAATGAGCAGTTCTTC CASSTGNSYNEQFF
NA TRBJ2-7 TRBV7-8 NA TGTGCCAGCAGCTTAGATGGTGGGGGCTCCTACGAGCAGTACTTC CASSLDGGGSYEQYF
TRBD2 TRBJ2-7 TRBV6-2/TRBV6-3 NA TGTGCCAGCAGCCCTGGACTAGCGGGAATCTACGAGCAGTACTTC CASSPGLAGIYEQYF